These T cell receptor beta chains were read from a single sample in a study of blood T cell repertoires in COVID-19. Clones were sequenced by immunoSEQ multiplex PCR, and TCRdb holds only the in-frame ones, with some missing. The sample carries about 370,000 clones, about nine tenths recorded once. The sequenced sample was PBMCs or T cells enriched from blood (not recorded which). These receptors originate from a woman aged 25-40 years who had recovered from COVID-19. The CDR3 runs from the conserved cysteine through the conserved F or W. Each record gives: J gene, clone size, D gene, V gene, CDR3 DNA, CDR3 protein. The D gene is left open where the match is weak. The size of a clone is reported for some rows only, either as once, few or many, or as a class for expanded clones.

>TRBJ2-3|NA|TRBD1|TRBV5-6
TGTGCCAGCAGCTTGGCTAGGGGGCTGGGCACAGATACGCAGTATTTT
CASSLARGLGTDTQYF
>TRBJ1-4|NA|NA|TRBV27
TGTGCCAGCCGCCACGCGGACAGTGGGAATGAAAAACTGTTTTTT
CASRHADSGNEKLFF
>TRBJ2-7|NA|NA|TRBV21-1
TGTGCCAGTACTCCGGGACACCACTACGAGCAGTACTTC
CASTPGHHYEQYF
>TRBJ1-2|NA|TRBD1|TRBV19
TGTGCCAGTAGTGACCCCGGGACAGCCTATGGCTACACCTTC
CASSDPGTAYGYTF
>TRBJ1-1|NA|NA|TRBV7-3
TGTGCCAGCAGCCGACAGCAGGACACTGAAGCTTTCTTT
CASSRQQDTEAFF
>TRBJ1-2|NA|NA|TRBV4-1
TGCGCCAGCAGCCAAGGTCGCAGGGTTGACTATGGCTACACCTTC
CASSQGRRVDYGYTF
>TRBJ1-6|NA|TRBD1|TRBV5-1
TGCGCCAGCAGCGGGCCAGGACAGGGAAGATCACCCCTCCACTTT
CASSGPGQGRSPLHF
>TRBJ1-5|few|NA|TRBV6-5
TGTGCCAGCAGTTCTCAGGTTGGTCAGCCCCAGCATTTT
CASSSQVGQPQHF
>TRBJ1-2|NA|TRBD1|TRBV3-1/TRBV3-2
TGTGCCAGCAGCCACATAGGGGACAGAAACTATGGCTACACCTTC
CASSHIGDRNYGYTF
>TRBJ2-7|NA|TRBD1|TRBV5-1
TGCGCCAGCAGCACCGGACCGGGACAGGGGGCTTACGAGCAGTACTTC
CASSTGPGQGAYEQYF
>TRBJ1-6|NA|NA|TRBV28
TGTGCCAGCAGTTTGTACACCTATAATTCACCCCTCCACTTT
CASSLYTYNSPLHF
>TRBJ2-1|NA|TRBD2|TRBV7-9
TGTGCCAGCAGCCAGGGACTAGCTAGTGTGAATGAGCAGTTCTTC
CASSQGLASVNEQFF
>TRBJ1-1|once|TRBD1|TRBV6-5
TGTGCCAGCAGTAAACAGGGGGGGACTGAAGCTTTCTTT
CASSKQGGTEAFF
>TRBJ1-3|NA|TRBD1|TRBV2
TGTGCCAGCAGCCCCCGGACAGGGGATTTACTCTCTGGAAACACCATATATTTT
CASSPRTGDLLSGNTIYF
>TRBJ1-1|once|NA|TRBV4-1
TGCGCCAGCAGCCAAGATCGGGGAACCCTTGAAGCTTTCTTT
CASSQDRGTLEAFF
>TRBJ2-4|NA|NA|TRBV6-2/TRBV6-3
TGTGCCAGCAGTTATATGGCAGGGTCTATCCACATTCAGTACTTC
CASSYMAGSIHIQYF
>TRBJ2-2|NA|TRBD2|TRBV18
TGTGCCAGCTCACCATTTCCTAGCGGGGGCAAGAACACCGGGGAGCTGTTTTTT
CASSPFPSGGKNTGELFF
>TRBJ2-2|NA|TRBD1|TRBV7-2
TGTGCCAGCAGAGGGACAGAGAACACCGGGGAGCTGTTTTTT
CASRGTENTGELFF
>TRBJ2-7|once|TRBD2|TRBV7-8
TGTGCCAGCAGCGTCACTAGCGGGGGGGCTGCTAGCTCCTACGAGCAGTACTTC
CASSVTSGGAASSYEQYF
>TRBJ1-1|NA|TRBD1|TRBV2
TGTGCCAGCAGGTTCACGTCAGGGGGTAGCACTGAAGCTTTCTTT
CASRFTSGGSTEAFF
>TRBJ1-4|NA|NA|TRBV28
TGTGCCAGCAGTTTAGCACTTGGGGGTGGAGGGGATGAAAAACTGTTTTTT
CASSLALGGGGDEKLFF
>TRBJ1-2|few|NA|TRBV9
TGTGCCAGCAGCGTAACAGACGGGGGGAACTATGGCTACACCTTC
CASSVTDGGNYGYTF
>TRBJ1-1|NA|NA|TRBV19
TGTGCCAGTAGTATAGGACAGTTGAACACTGAAGCTTTCTTT
CASSIGQLNTEAFF
>TRBJ1-1|NA|NA|TRBV12-5
TGTGCTAGTGGTTCGCGGGGGCTCACTGAAGCTTTCTTT
CASGSRGLTEAFF
>TRBJ1-1|NA|NA|TRBV11-2
TGTGCCAGCAGCTTGATGCGGGGACCGGGGTTGAACACTGAAGCTTTCTTT
CASSLMRGPGLNTEAFF
>TRBJ1-6|NA|NA|TRBV25-1
TGTGCCAGCAGTGATATAAGGGGGAATTCACCCCTCCACTTT
CASSDIRGNSPLHF
>TRBJ1-2|NA|NA|TRBV7-2
TGTGCCAGCAGCTTCCCCGGGATGGAGGGCTACACCTTC
CASSFPGMEGYTF
>TRBJ1-1|NA|NA|TRBV5-1
TGCGCCAGCAGCTTGGGGCCCCGGAGCACTGAAGCTTTCTTT
CASSLGPRSTEAFF
>TRBJ1-2|NA|TRBD1|TRBV5-6
TGTGCCAGCAGCTTCCAGGACAGGGTCGGCGGCTACACCTTC
CASSFQDRVGGYTF
>TRBJ2-7|NA|NA|TRBV28
TGTGCCAGCAGTTTAGACAGCTACGAGCAGTACTTC
CASSLDSYEQYF
>TRBJ2-5|NA|TRBD2|TRBV6-1
TGTGCCAGCAGTGAACCCCTACCCGTCCTGGGCGGGGGAGAGACCCAGTACTTC
CASSEPLPVLGGGETQYF
>TRBJ1-4|NA|TRBD1|TRBV19
TGTGCCAGTAGTATCGGAACAGGGGGCCTAAGACCTGAAAAACTGTTTTTT
CASSIGTGGLRPEKLFF
>TRBJ1-1|NA|NA|TRBV5-1
TGCGCCAGCAGCTTGGGACAGACGTACACTGAAGCTTTCTTT
CASSLGQTYTEAFF
>TRBJ1-1|few|NA|TRBV5-4
TGTGCCAGCAGCTTATGGAGGGGCAGCCTAACCTTTAGCACTGAAGCTTTCTTT
CASSLWRGSLTFSTEAFF
>TRBJ1-3|once|NA|TRBV5-6
TGTGCCAGCAGCTTGAAAGCGAACACCATATATTTT
CASSLKANTIYF
>TRBJ2-1|NA|TRBD2|TRBV29-1
TGCAGCGGAGCGGGAGGGTTCTCTGGTGAGCAGTTCTTC
CSGAGGFSGEQFF
>TRBJ2-1|NA|NA|TRBV4-1
TGCGCCAGCAGCCAAAGACTAGGCAATGAGCAGTTCTTC
CASSQRLGNEQFF
>TRBJ2-7|NA|NA|TRBV2
TGTGCCAGCAGTGAATTGGGCAGATCCTACGAGCAGTACTTC
CASSELGRSYEQYF
>TRBJ1-2|NA|NA|TRBV7-9
TGTGCCAGCTACGGGAACTATGGCTACACCTTC
CASYGNYGYTF
>TRBJ2-7|NA|NA|TRBV9
TGTGCCAGCAGCGACCCCGACAGGAGCTCCTACGAGCAGTACTTC
CASSDPDRSSYEQYF
>TRBJ2-3|NA|TRBD1|TRBV30
TGTGCCTGGGGACAGGGCTTTAGCACAGATACGCAGTATTTT
CAWGQGFSTDTQYF
>TRBJ2-5|NA|NA|TRBV5-1
TGCGCCAGCAGCTTGTTAGTGGCGGCTCAAGAGACCCAGTACTTC
CASSLLVAAQETQYF
>TRBJ2-5|NA|TRBD2|TRBV6-5
TGTGCCAGCAGTTACCTTACTAGCGGGCAAGAGACCCAGTACTTC
CASSYLTSGQETQYF
>TRBJ2-3|NA|TRBD1|TRBV27
TGTGCCAGCAGTTCGTTCCAGACAGGGCCGTTCCAAGATACGCAGTATTTT
CASSSFQTGPFQDTQYF
>TRBJ2-7|NA|TRBD1|TRBV28
TGTGCCAGCAGTCCGGGACAGGGTTACTACGAGCAGTACTTC
CASSPGQGYYEQYF
>TRBJ1-1|NA|TRBD1|TRBV7-9
TGTGCCAGCAGCACCGGGACAGCCATGAACACTGAAGCTTTCTTT
CASSTGTAMNTEAFF